The 8 T cell receptor beta chains in this list originate from one sample, sequenced in a study of cytomegalovirus exposure and HLA in healthy donors. Assay used: immunoSEQ multiplex PCR; TCRdb lists only in-frame clones, some missing. Of around 190,000 clones in the sample, around 80% were seen once. The sample consisted of PBMCs. The receptors were gathered from a woman in her 30s in good health and CMV-seronegative.

The rearrangement uses TRBV19 and TRBJ1-5; 9 bases map to TRBD1. Germline-derived CDR1 and CDR2 are LNHDA and SQIVND (reference sequence). The CDR3 is 14 residues long. The ends lost 6 bases at V and 0 bases at J; junction bases unmatched: 0. The chain's CDR3 is CASRQGASNQPQHF. The CDR3 DNA reads TGTGCCAGTAGACAGGGGGCTAGCAATCAGCCCCAGCATTTT.

This chain links TRBV13 with TRBJ2-5, with 9 bases lining up with TRBD2. Germline V gene lookup returns CDR1 PRHDT and CDR2 FYEKMQ (reference sequence). This CDR3 is built from 17 residues. J was trimmed by 5 bases and V by 5 bases; bases with no gene match: 15. The CDR3 protein is CASSALTLAGDGETQYF. CDR3 coding DNA: TGTGCCAGCAGCGCCCTGACCTTAGCGGGAGACGGGGAGACCCAGTACTTC.

J is TRBJ1-2 and V is TRBV7-6; D is undetermined. CDR3 length: 12 amino acids. Per the germline V gene, CDR1 is SGHVS and CDR2 is FNYEAQ. V was clipped by 5 bases and J by 1 base, with 5 bases between them. CDR3 amino acids: CASSQLNYGYTF. The CDR3 region has the DNA TGTGCCAGCAGCCAACTTAACTATGGCTACACCTTC.

This chain links TRBV29-1 with TRBJ2-3; the D gene is possibly TRBD2 (5 bases). Per germline, CDR1 SQVTM and CDR2 ANQGSEA. The V and J ends lost 6 bases and 6 bases respectively, with 10 bases between them. This CDR3 region has 11 residues. This chain's CDR3 is CSVPERDTQYF. The CDR3 nucleotides read TGCAGCGTCCCAGAGCGGGATACGCAGTATTTT.

The CDR3 nucleotides are TGCGCCAGCAGCAGGACAGGGGGCGAGGGTGAAAAACTGTTTTTT. It translates to CASSRTGGEGEKLFF. The chain is built from TRBV5-1 and TRBJ1-4, with 11 positions matching TRBD1. This CDR3 comprises 15 residues. Germline CDR1 is SGHRS and CDR2 is YFSETQ. V was pared by 4 bases and J by 7 bases, with 6 bases of the junction left unmatched.

CDR3 DNA sequence: TGTGCCTGGACGCCCCAGGGAGGGGGAAATCAGCCCCAGCATTTT. Amino acid sequence: CAWTPQGGGNQPQHF. V and J are TRBV30 and TRBJ1-5; D might be TRBD1 (6 bases). Germline lookup yields CDR1 GTSNPN and CDR2 SVGIG (reference sequence). This CDR3 has 15 amino acids. V lost 4 bases and J 4 bases, leaving 17 bases between the germline ends.

The chain's CDR3 is CASSLAGAEAFF. The CDR3 DNA sequence: TGTGCCAGCAGTTTAGCAGGGGCTGAAGCTTTCTTT. The chain employs TRBV28 and TRBJ1-1; D is perhaps TRBD1 (6 bases). CDR3 length equals 12 residues. V dropped 2 bases and J dropped 6 bases, with 7 bases sitting between them. Germline CDR1 and CDR2: MDHEN and SYDVKM.

The V and J genes are TRBV27 and TRBJ1-5, with 7 bases matching TRBD1. The germline V gene has CDR1 MNHEY and CDR2 SMNVEV (reference sequence). CDR3 length: 15 residues. With 4 bases clipped from V and 7 bases from J, the junction kept 10 bases outside the gene matches. In DNA form, the CDR3 reads TGTGCCAGCAGTTCCCAGACAGGGTTTACCCAGCCCCAGCATTTT. Translation: CASSSQTGFTQPQHF.